This is a list of T cell receptor beta chains from one sample in a study of shared clonotypes between healthy human individuals. Assay: immunoSEQ multiplex PCR; the TCRdb copy retains only in-frame clones and omits some. The profile shows around 1.6 million clones, around 98% of them singletons. The specimen sequenced was naive CD4+ T cells sorted from blood. The origin of the receptors is a man aged 25 to 45 in good health. Each CDR3 is given with its conserved first and last residue. The D gene is left open where the match is weak. Rows give clone size only sometimes, using once, few, many, or a class for an expanded clone.

d_gene: TRBD2
len: 18
j_gene: TRBJ2-1
abundance: -
v_gene: TRBV10-1
CDR3aa: CASSESRTSGSSYNEQFF
CDR3nt: TGCGCCAGCAGTGAGTCCAGGACTAGCGGGAGCTCCTACAATGAGCAGTTCTTC

d_gene: -
len: 14
j_gene: TRBJ1-2
abundance: -
v_gene: TRBV27
CDR3aa: CATSLLSTGGGYTF
CDR3nt: TGTGCCACCTCTCTTCTGTCGACGGGCGGTGGCTACACCTTC

d_gene: -
len: 13
j_gene: TRBJ2-2
abundance: -
v_gene: TRBV25-1
CDR3aa: CATNFGLAGELFF
CDR3nt: TGTGCTACCAACTTTGGGCTAGCGGGGGAGCTGTTTTTT

d_gene: TRBD1
len: 13
j_gene: TRBJ2-5
abundance: -
v_gene: TRBV29-1
CDR3aa: CSGYRGIGETQYF
CDR3nt: TGCAGCGGATACAGGGGGATAGGGGAGACCCAGTACTTC

d_gene: TRBD1
len: 15
j_gene: TRBJ2-3
abundance: once
v_gene: TRBV7-8
CDR3aa: CASRRGQGSTDTQYF
CDR3nt: TGTGCCAGCAGAAGGGGACAGGGTAGCACAGATACGCAGTATTTT

d_gene: TRBD2
len: 17
j_gene: TRBJ2-7
abundance: once
v_gene: TRBV28
CDR3aa: CASRQARTSGKVYEQYF
CDR3nt: TGTGCCAGCAGACAGGCCCGGACTAGCGGGAAAGTTTACGAGCAGTACTTC

d_gene: -
len: 12
j_gene: TRBJ2-2
abundance: -
v_gene: TRBV28
CDR3aa: CASSLVQGELFF
CDR3nt: TGTGCCAGCAGTTTAGTACAGGGGGAGCTGTTTTTT

d_gene: TRBD1
len: 13
j_gene: TRBJ2-5
abundance: -
v_gene: TRBV5-5
CDR3aa: CASSIRQGETQYF
CDR3nt: TGTGCCAGCAGCATCCGACAGGGGGAGACCCAGTACTTC

d_gene: -
len: 13
j_gene: TRBJ1-2
abundance: -
v_gene: TRBV6-6
CDR3aa: CASRGEELYGYTF
CDR3nt: TGTGCCAGCAGAGGAGAGGAACTTTATGGCTACACCTTC

d_gene: TRBD1
len: 15
j_gene: TRBJ2-7
abundance: -
v_gene: TRBV18
CDR3aa: CASSHTGEPSYEQYF
CDR3nt: TGTGCCAGCTCGCACACAGGGGAACCTTCCTACGAGCAGTACTTC

d_gene: TRBD2
len: 14
j_gene: TRBJ2-5
abundance: -
v_gene: TRBV29-1
CDR3aa: CSVEDPAGVETQYF
CDR3nt: TGCAGCGTTGAAGACCCAGCGGGAGTCGAGACCCAGTACTTC

d_gene: TRBD2
len: 18
j_gene: TRBJ2-1
abundance: once
v_gene: TRBV28
CDR3aa: CASSPLVSGRTSYNEQFF
CDR3nt: TGTGCCAGCAGTCCGCTGGTTAGCGGGAGGACCTCCTACAATGAGCAGTTCTTC

d_gene: -
len: 16
j_gene: TRBJ2-1
abundance: -
v_gene: TRBV28
CDR3aa: CASSSRTARLYNEQFF
CDR3nt: TGTGCCAGCAGTTCTAGGACCGCTAGGCTCTACAATGAGCAGTTCTTC

d_gene: -
len: 17
j_gene: TRBJ2-6
abundance: -
v_gene: TRBV5-6
CDR3aa: CASSWDDGRSGANVLTF
CDR3nt: TGTGCCAGCAGCTGGGACGACGGTCGCTCTGGGGCCAACGTCCTGACTTTC

d_gene: TRBD1
len: 14
j_gene: TRBJ1-4
abundance: -
v_gene: TRBV18
CDR3aa: CASSAGQGGEKLFF
CDR3nt: TGTGCCAGCTCCGCCGGACAGGGAGGGGAAAAACTGTTTTTT

d_gene: TRBD1
len: 13
j_gene: TRBJ2-5
abundance: -
v_gene: TRBV5-1
CDR3aa: CASSTQGTETQYF
CDR3nt: TGCGCCAGCAGCACACAGGGGACAGAGACCCAGTACTTC

d_gene: -
len: 13
j_gene: TRBJ1-5
abundance: few
v_gene: TRBV29-1
CDR3aa: CSARRDFDQPQHF
CDR3nt: TGCAGCGCCAGACGAGACTTCGATCAGCCCCAGCATTTT

d_gene: -
len: 15
j_gene: TRBJ2-1
abundance: -
v_gene: TRBV5-6
CDR3aa: CASSFRGVGDNEQFF
CDR3nt: TGTGCCAGCAGCTTCAGAGGAGTAGGGGACAATGAGCAGTTCTTC

d_gene: TRBD1
len: 14
j_gene: TRBJ2-5
abundance: -
v_gene: TRBV18
CDR3aa: CASSPVGGKETQYF
CDR3nt: TGTGCCAGCTCACCGGTAGGGGGCAAAGAGACCCAGTACTTC

d_gene: TRBD2
len: 17
j_gene: TRBJ2-7
abundance: -
v_gene: TRBV19
CDR3aa: CASSILPAGTSLREQYF
CDR3nt: TGTGCCAGTAGCATCCTGCCGGCCGGGACTAGCCTTAGGGAGCAGTACTTC

d_gene: TRBD1
len: 16
j_gene: TRBJ2-2
abundance: -
v_gene: TRBV5-6
CDR3aa: CASSLAGGLGTGELFF
CDR3nt: TGTGCCAGCAGCTTGGCAGGGGGCCTAGGCACCGGGGAGCTGTTTTTT

d_gene: TRBD2
len: 17
j_gene: TRBJ2-1
abundance: once
v_gene: TRBV4-3
CDR3aa: CASSQDQRGPSYNEQFF
CDR3nt: TGCGCCAGCAGCCAAGATCAGCGGGGGCCTTCCTACAATGAGCAGTTCTTC

d_gene: -
len: 15
j_gene: TRBJ2-1
abundance: -
v_gene: TRBV7-2
CDR3aa: CASSLLAGSYNEQFF
CDR3nt: TGTGCCAGCAGCTTGTTAGCCGGCTCCTACAATGAGCAGTTCTTC

d_gene: -
len: 13
j_gene: TRBJ1-5
abundance: -
v_gene: TRBV6-1
CDR3aa: CASKDRVNQPQHF
CDR3nt: TGTGCCAGCAAGGACAGAGTCAATCAGCCCCAGCATTTT

d_gene: -
len: 15
j_gene: TRBJ2-5
abundance: -
v_gene: TRBV29-1
CDR3aa: CSVNGRVVNQETQYF
CDR3nt: TGCAGCGTCAACGGAAGGGTGGTGAACCAAGAGACCCAGTACTTC

d_gene: -
len: 17
j_gene: TRBJ1-5
abundance: once
v_gene: TRBV7-9
CDR3aa: CASSFEPVGVSNQPQHF
CDR3nt: TGTGCCAGCAGCTTTGAGCCTGTAGGTGTTAGCAATCAGCCCCAGCATTTT

d_gene: -
len: 15
j_gene: TRBJ1-2
abundance: -
v_gene: TRBV4-1
CDR3aa: CASSLSIRQNYGYTF
CDR3nt: TGCGCCAGCAGCCTAAGTATCAGACAGAACTATGGCTACACCTTC

d_gene: -
len: 14
j_gene: TRBJ2-1
abundance: -
v_gene: TRBV5-1
CDR3aa: CASSVFSAHNEQFF
CDR3nt: TGCGCCAGCAGCGTATTTAGCGCCCACAATGAGCAGTTCTTC

d_gene: -
len: 14
j_gene: TRBJ2-5
abundance: -
v_gene: TRBV28
CDR3aa: CASSYPPVQETQYF
CDR3nt: TGTGCCAGCAGTTACCCCCCAGTTCAAGAGACCCAGTACTTC

d_gene: TRBD1
len: 13
j_gene: TRBJ1-1
abundance: -
v_gene: TRBV29-1
CDR3aa: CSVSQGLGTEAFF
CDR3nt: TGCAGCGTCTCACAGGGGTTGGGCACTGAAGCTTTCTTT

d_gene: TRBD2
len: 14
j_gene: TRBJ2-1
abundance: once
v_gene: TRBV10-1
CDR3aa: CASSVGGRRDEQFF
CDR3nt: TGCGCCAGCAGCGTGGGGGGGAGAAGGGATGAGCAGTTCTTC

d_gene: -
len: 15
j_gene: TRBJ2-6
abundance: -
v_gene: TRBV2
CDR3aa: CASSVEEAGANVLTF
CDR3nt: TGTGCCAGCAGTGTAGAGGAAGCTGGGGCCAACGTCCTGACTTTC

d_gene: -
len: 15
j_gene: TRBJ2-3
abundance: -
v_gene: TRBV7-9
CDR3aa: CASSLGVGGTDTQYF
CDR3nt: TGTGCCAGCAGCTTAGGTGTGGGAGGCACAGATACGCAGTATTTT

d_gene: TRBD1
len: 15
j_gene: TRBJ2-7
abundance: -
v_gene: TRBV2
CDR3aa: CAMRGQGTRAYEQYF
CDR3nt: TGTGCCATGCGGGGACAGGGGACACGAGCTTACGAGCAGTACTTC

d_gene: TRBD2
len: 16
j_gene: TRBJ2-2
abundance: -
v_gene: TRBV30
CDR3aa: CAWSVVAGVNTGELFF
CDR3nt: TGTGCCTGGAGTGTTGTAGCGGGAGTGAACACCGGGGAGCTGTTTTTT

d_gene: -
len: 16
j_gene: TRBJ2-2
abundance: -
v_gene: TRBV27
CDR3aa: CASSLRRQSSTGELFF
CDR3nt: TGTGCCAGCAGTTTACGGAGGCAGAGCTCAACCGGGGAGCTGTTTTTT

d_gene: TRBD1
len: 12
j_gene: TRBJ1-2
abundance: -
v_gene: TRBV29-1
CDR3aa: CSVTTGWSGYTF
CDR3nt: TGCAGCGTTACGACAGGGTGGAGTGGCTACACCTTC

d_gene: TRBD1
len: 19
j_gene: TRBJ2-6
abundance: -
v_gene: TRBV5-1
CDR3aa: CASSLDAQGALSGANVLTF
CDR3nt: TGCGCCAGCAGCTTGGATGCCCAGGGGGCGTTATCTGGGGCCAACGTCCTGACTTTC

d_gene: -
len: 15
j_gene: TRBJ1-2
abundance: -
v_gene: TRBV27
CDR3aa: CASSTSGRPALSYTF
CDR3nt: TGTGCCAGTTCAACCTCCGGGCGGCCGGCCTTGAGCTACACCTTC

d_gene: -
len: 15
j_gene: TRBJ2-7
abundance: -
v_gene: TRBV29-1
CDR3aa: CSVEGGREGTYEQYF
CDR3nt: TGCAGCGTGGAAGGGGGCAGGGAGGGAACCTACGAGCAGTACTTC

d_gene: -
len: 12
j_gene: TRBJ2-1
abundance: -
v_gene: TRBV10-3
CDR3aa: CATGPSGGEQFF
CDR3nt: TGTGCCACAGGGCCGAGCGGAGGTGAGCAGTTCTTC

d_gene: -
len: 12
j_gene: TRBJ2-3
abundance: -
v_gene: TRBV5-8
CDR3aa: CASSPRSDTQYF
CDR3nt: TGTGCCAGCAGCCCTCGTTCAGATACGCAGTATTTT

d_gene: TRBD2
len: 15
j_gene: TRBJ2-1
abundance: -
v_gene: TRBV9
CDR3aa: CASSSGLASYNEQFF
CDR3nt: TGTGCCAGCAGCTCGGGACTAGCGTCCTACAATGAGCAGTTCTTC

d_gene: TRBD2
len: 15
j_gene: TRBJ2-7
abundance: -
v_gene: TRBV6-5
CDR3aa: CASKSPGTSSYEQYF
CDR3nt: TGTGCCAGCAAAAGTCCCGGGACTAGCAGCTACGAGCAGTACTTC

d_gene: -
len: 15
j_gene: TRBJ2-1
abundance: -
v_gene: TRBV25-1
CDR3aa: CASSDETTTYNEQFF
CDR3nt: TGTGCCAGCAGTGACGAAACTACCACCTACAATGAGCAGTTCTTC

d_gene: -
len: 14
j_gene: TRBJ1-1
abundance: -
v_gene: TRBV4-2
CDR3aa: CASRQGTGWTEAFF
CDR3nt: TGTGCCAGCAGGCAAGGAACAGGGTGGACTGAAGCTTTCTTT

d_gene: TRBD2
len: 14
j_gene: TRBJ2-3
abundance: -
v_gene: TRBV30
CDR3aa: CAWSGTSGTDTQYF
CDR3nt: TGTGCCTGGTCGGGGACTAGCGGCACAGATACGCAGTATTTT

d_gene: -
len: 12
j_gene: TRBJ1-2
abundance: -
v_gene: TRBV9
CDR3aa: CASSSRVGGYTF
CDR3nt: TGTGCCAGCAGCTCCCGAGTAGGTGGCTACACCTTC

d_gene: TRBD2
len: 15
j_gene: TRBJ2-5
abundance: -
v_gene: TRBV5-1
CDR3aa: CASSPRLAGGETQYF
CDR3nt: TGCGCCAGCAGCCCCCGACTAGCGGGAGGTGAGACCCAGTACTTC

d_gene: -
len: 11
j_gene: TRBJ2-7
abundance: -
v_gene: TRBV14
CDR3aa: CASSHKTRAYF
CDR3nt: TGTGCCAGCAGCCATAAGACTAGAGCGTACTTC

d_gene: TRBD1
len: 15
j_gene: TRBJ2-7
abundance: -
v_gene: TRBV5-5
CDR3aa: CASRRPGQGTYEQYF
CDR3nt: TGTGCCAGCAGACGTCCGGGACAGGGGACTTACGAGCAGTACTTC

d_gene: TRBD1
len: 16
j_gene: TRBJ2-1
abundance: -
v_gene: TRBV5-1
CDR3aa: CASDPAGTGVGNEQFF
CDR3nt: TGCGCCAGCGACCCCGCCGGGACAGGGGTGGGAAATGAGCAGTTCTTC

d_gene: TRBD1
len: 14
j_gene: TRBJ1-4
abundance: -
v_gene: TRBV10-3
CDR3aa: CAISSTGANEKLFF
CDR3nt: TGTGCCATCAGCTCGACAGGGGCTAATGAAAAACTGTTTTTT

d_gene: -
len: 10
j_gene: TRBJ1-1
abundance: -
v_gene: TRBV29-1
CDR3aa: CSVGGTEAFF
CDR3nt: TGCAGCGTCGGTGGAACTGAAGCTTTCTTT